This TCR beta chain was sequenced for a study of blood T cell repertoires in COVID-19. As for the study in general: The origin of the acute and convalescent COVID-19 samples was the United States, Italy and Spain. T cells, B-cell-depleted T cells, or PBMCs provided the cDNA or gDNA that served as material.

Per the authors' pipeline: Using reference gene primer amplification, nucleated cell counts were estimated. Sequencing used immunoSEQ multiplex PCR; TCRdb keeps in-frame clones, though not all of them. V, J and clone size were drawn from that table, and D and trimming were deduced from the DNA. The sample holds 100,000 to 120,000 clones, 76% seen once. Germline V CDR1 and CDR2: SGHTA, FQGTGA. This CDR3 is 15 amino acids long. The V end lost 3 bases, the J end lost 2 bases, and 10 bases lay between the germline ends. The genes are TRBV7-3 and TRBJ2-2; D is unclear. Source material: peripheral blood. The TCR was taken from an elderly woman with acute or convalescent COVID-19. The DNA of the CDR3 is TGTGCCAGCAGCTTGGTGTCAACAAACACCGGGGAGCTGTTTTTT. Protein sequence: CASSLVSTNTGELFF. Complete variable domain (other parts from reference TRBV7-3 and TRBJ2-2): GAGVSQTPSNKVTEKGKYVELRCDPISGHTALYWYRQSLGQGPEFLIYFQGTGAADDSGLPNDRFFAVRPEGSVSTLKIQRTERGDSAVYLCASSLVSTNTGELFFGEGSRLTVL.